This TCR beta chain was retrieved from a study of regulatory T cells in long-lasting Graves disease. This clonotype was seen repeatedly, ten times or more. Germline assignment: CDR1 DFQATT and CDR2 SNEGSKA (reference sequence). The V end lost 0 bases, the J end lost 4 bases, and 15 bases lay between the germline ends. CDR3 length: 15 amino acids. Libraries of TCR beta came from iRepertoire HTBI primers plus Arm-PCR of CDR3 regions. A single record per CDR3 protein comes from TCRdb applying MiXCR to the multiplex PCR reads. The sample has 620,000 or so distinct CDR3 sequences, about 16% seen once. The sample's time point: newly diagnosed GD, antithyroid drugs for less than 3 months. RNA extracted from PBMCs served as the sequencing template. The same data also contributed to another study, on T cells in Graves' hyperthyroidism and ophthalmopathy.

This rearrangement joins TRBV20-1 to TRBJ1-2; perhaps TRBD1 as D (6 bases). The sequenced sample was peripheral blood mononuclear cells (PBMCs), obtained at new diagnosis, from a patient treated with antithyroid drugs. The TCR sequence derives from a woman aged 25 to 39 with Graves disease. Here the CDR3 DNA reads TGCAGTGCTAGAGAACAGGGACGTGGCGTCTATGGCTACACCTTC. It translates to CSAREQGRGVYGYTF.